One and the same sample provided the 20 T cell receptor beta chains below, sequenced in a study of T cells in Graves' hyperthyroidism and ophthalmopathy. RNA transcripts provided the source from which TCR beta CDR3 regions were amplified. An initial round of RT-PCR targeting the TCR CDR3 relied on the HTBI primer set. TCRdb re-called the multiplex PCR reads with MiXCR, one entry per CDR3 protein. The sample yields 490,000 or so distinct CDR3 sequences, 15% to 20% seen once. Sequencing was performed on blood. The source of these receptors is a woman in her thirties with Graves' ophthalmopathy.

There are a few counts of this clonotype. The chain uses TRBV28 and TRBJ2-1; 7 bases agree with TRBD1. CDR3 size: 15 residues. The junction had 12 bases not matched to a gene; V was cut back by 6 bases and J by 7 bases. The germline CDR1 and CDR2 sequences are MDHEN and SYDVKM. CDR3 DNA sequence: TGTGCCAGCAGCACCCGGTCAGGGGGTCTTAATGAGCAGTTCTTC. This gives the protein CASSTRSGGLNEQFF.

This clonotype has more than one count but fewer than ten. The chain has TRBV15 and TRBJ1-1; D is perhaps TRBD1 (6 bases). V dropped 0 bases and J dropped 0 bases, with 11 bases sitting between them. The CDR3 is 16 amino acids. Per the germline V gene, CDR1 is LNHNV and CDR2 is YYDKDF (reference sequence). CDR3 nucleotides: TGTGCCACCAGCAGAGAAGGGACACCAATGAACACTGAAGCTTTCTTT. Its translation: CATSREGTPMNTEAFF. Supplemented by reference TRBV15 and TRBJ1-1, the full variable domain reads DAMVIQNPRYQVTQFGKPVTLSCSQTLNHNVMYWYQQKSSQAPKLLFHYYDKDFNNEADTPDNFQSRRPNTSFCFLDIRSPGLGDTAMYLCATSREGTPMNTEAFFGQGTRLTVV.

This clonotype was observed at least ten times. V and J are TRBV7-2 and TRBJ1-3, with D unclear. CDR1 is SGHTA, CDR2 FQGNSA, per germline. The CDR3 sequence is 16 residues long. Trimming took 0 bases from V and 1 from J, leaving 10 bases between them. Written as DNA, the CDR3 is TGTGCCAGCAGCTTAGCGGGAAGTGGTTCTGGAAACACCATATATTTT. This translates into CASSLAGSGSGNTIYF.

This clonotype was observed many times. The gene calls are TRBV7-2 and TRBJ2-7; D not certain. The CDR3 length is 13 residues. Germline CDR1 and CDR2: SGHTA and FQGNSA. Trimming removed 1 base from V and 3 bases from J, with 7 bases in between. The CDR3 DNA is TGTGCCAGCAGCTTAGACCTCTACTACGAGCAGTACTTC. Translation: CASSLDLYYEQYF. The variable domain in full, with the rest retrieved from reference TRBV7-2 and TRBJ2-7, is GAGVSQSPSNKVTEKGKDVELRCDPISGHTALYWYRQSLGQGLEFLIYFQGNSAPDKSGLPSDRFSAERTGGSVSTLTIQRTQQEDSAVYLCASSLDLYYEQYFGPGTRLTVT.

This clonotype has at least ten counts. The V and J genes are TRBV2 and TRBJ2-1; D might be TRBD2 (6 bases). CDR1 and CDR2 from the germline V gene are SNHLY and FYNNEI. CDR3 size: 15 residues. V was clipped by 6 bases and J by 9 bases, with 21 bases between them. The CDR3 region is CASRTGLNLVVEQFF. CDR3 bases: TGTGCCAGCAGGACGGGACTGAACCTCGTAGTTGAGCAGTTCTTC.

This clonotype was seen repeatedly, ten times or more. The CDR3 is CASSSPRGPSTDTQYF. CDR3 DNA sequence: TGTGCCAGCAGCTCCCCTCGCGGGCCTAGCACAGATACGCAGTATTTT. V and J are TRBV7-2 and TRBJ2-3, with D perhaps matching TRBD2 (5 bases). The CDR3 totals 16 residues. V was clipped by 4 bases and J by 0 bases, with 14 bases between them. Germline V CDR1 and CDR2: SGHTA, FQGNSA.

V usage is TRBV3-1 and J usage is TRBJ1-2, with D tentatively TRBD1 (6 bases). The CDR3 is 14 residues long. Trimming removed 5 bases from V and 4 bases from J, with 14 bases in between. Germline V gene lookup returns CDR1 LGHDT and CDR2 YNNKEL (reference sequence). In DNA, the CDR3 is TGTGCCAGCAGCTCCCGGGGGGGCGTCTATGGCTACACCTTC. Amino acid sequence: CASSSRGGVYGYTF. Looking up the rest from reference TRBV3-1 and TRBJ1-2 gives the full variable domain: DTAVSQTPKYLVTQMGNDKSIKCEQNLGHDTMYWYKQDSKKFLKIMFSYNNKELIINETVPNRFSPKSPDKAHLNLHINSLELGDSAVYFCASSSRGGVYGYTFGSGTRLTVV.

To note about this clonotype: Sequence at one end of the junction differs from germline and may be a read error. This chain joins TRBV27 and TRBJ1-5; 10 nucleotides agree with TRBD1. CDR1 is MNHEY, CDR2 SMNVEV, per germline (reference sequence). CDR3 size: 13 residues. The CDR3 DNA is TGTGCCGGCAGTCTCGACAGGGGGCTGCCCCAGCATTTT. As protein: CAGSLDRGLPQHF.

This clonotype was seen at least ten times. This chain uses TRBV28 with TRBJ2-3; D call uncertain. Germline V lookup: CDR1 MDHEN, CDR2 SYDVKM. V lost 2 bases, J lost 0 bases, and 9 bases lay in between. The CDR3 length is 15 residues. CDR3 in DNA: TGTGCCAGCAGTTTAGTTTTCCCTAGCACAGATACGCAGTATTTT. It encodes CASSLVFPSTDTQYF. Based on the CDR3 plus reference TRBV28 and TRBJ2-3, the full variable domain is DVKVTQSSRYLVKRTGEKVFLECVQDMDHENMFWYRQDPGLGLRLIYFSYDVKMKEKGDIPEGYSVSREKKERFSLILESASTNQTSMYLCASSLVFPSTDTQYFGPGTRLTVL.

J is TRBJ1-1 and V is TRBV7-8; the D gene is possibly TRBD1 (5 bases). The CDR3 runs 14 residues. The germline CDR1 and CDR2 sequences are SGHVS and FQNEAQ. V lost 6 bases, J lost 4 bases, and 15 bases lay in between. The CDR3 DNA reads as TGTGCCAGCAGTGTGGGGCGCCCCATCACTGAAGCTTTCTTT. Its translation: CASSVGRPITEAFF. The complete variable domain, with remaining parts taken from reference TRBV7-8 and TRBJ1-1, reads GAGVSQSPRYKVAKRGQDVALRCDPISGHVSLFWYQQALGQGPEFLTYFQNEAQLDKSGLPSDRFFAERPEGSVSTLKIQRTQQEDSAVYLCASSVGRPITEAFFGQGTRLTVV.

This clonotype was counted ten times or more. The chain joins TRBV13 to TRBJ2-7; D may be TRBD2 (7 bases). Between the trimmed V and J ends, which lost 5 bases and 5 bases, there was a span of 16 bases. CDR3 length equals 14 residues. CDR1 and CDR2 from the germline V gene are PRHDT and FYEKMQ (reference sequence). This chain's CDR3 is CASSGRGGENEQYF. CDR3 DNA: TGTGCCAGCAGCGGTCGAGGGGGGGAAAACGAGCAGTACTTC. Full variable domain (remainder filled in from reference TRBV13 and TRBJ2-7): AAGVIQSPRHLIKEKRETATLKCYPIPRHDTVYWYQQGPGQDPQFLISFYEKMQSDKGSIPDRFSAQQFSDYHSELNMSSLELGDSALYFCASSGRGGENEQYFGPGTRLTVT.

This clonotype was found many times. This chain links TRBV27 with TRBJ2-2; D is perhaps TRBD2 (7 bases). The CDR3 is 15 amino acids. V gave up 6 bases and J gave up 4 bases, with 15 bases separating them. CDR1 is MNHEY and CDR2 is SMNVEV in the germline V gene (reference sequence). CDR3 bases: TGTGCCAGCAGGGTACGGGGAGGGGGCACCGGGGAGCTGTTTTTT. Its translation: CASRVRGGGTGELFF.

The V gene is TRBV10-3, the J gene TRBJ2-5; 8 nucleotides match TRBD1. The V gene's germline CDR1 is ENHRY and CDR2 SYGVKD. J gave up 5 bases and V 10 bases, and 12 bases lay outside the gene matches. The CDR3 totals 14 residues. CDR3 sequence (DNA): TGTGCCACAGGGACAGGCCAGGGGAAGGAGACCCAGTACTTC. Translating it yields CATGTGQGKETQYF.

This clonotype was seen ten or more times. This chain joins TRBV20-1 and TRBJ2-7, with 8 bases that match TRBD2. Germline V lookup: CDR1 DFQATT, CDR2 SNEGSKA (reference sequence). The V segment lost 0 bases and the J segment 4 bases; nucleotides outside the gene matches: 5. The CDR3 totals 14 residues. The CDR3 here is CSARDSGKQYEQYF. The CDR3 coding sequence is TGCAGTGCTAGAGATAGCGGGAAGCAGTACGAGCAGTACTTC.

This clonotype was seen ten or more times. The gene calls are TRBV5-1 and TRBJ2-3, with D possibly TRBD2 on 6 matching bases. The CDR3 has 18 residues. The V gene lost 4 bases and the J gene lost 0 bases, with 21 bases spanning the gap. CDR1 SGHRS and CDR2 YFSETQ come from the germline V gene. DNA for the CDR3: TGCGCCAGCAGCAATTACCTGGGGGACTTCGATAGCACAGATACGCAGTATTTT. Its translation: CASSNYLGDFDSTDTQYF.

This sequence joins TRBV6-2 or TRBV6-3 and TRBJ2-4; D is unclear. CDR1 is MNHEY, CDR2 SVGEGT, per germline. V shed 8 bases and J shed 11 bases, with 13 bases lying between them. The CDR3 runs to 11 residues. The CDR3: CASGRSFFQYF. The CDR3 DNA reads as TGTGCCAGCGGAAGAAGCTTCTTTCAGTACTTC.

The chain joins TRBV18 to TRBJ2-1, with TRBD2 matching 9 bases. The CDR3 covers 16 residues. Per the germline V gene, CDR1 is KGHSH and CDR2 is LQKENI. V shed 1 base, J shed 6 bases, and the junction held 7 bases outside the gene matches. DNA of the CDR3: TGTGCCAGCTCACCACTAGCGGGAGTAAGGGTCAATGAGCAGTTCTTC. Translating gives CASSPLAGVRVNEQFF.

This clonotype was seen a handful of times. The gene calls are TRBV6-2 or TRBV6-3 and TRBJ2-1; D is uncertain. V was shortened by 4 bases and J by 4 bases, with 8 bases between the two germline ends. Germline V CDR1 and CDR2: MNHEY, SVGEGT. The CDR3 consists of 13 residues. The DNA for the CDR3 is TGTGCCAGCAGTTTTGACGTATACAATGAGCAGTTCTTC. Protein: CASSFDVYNEQFF.

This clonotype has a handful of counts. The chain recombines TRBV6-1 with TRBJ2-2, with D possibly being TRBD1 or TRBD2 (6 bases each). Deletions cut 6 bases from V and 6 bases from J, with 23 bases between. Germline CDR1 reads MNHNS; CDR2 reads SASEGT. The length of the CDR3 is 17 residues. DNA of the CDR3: TGTGCCAGCAGGGAACAGGGAGGATCGTTTAATGCCGGGGAGCTGTTTTTT. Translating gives CASREQGGSFNAGELFF.

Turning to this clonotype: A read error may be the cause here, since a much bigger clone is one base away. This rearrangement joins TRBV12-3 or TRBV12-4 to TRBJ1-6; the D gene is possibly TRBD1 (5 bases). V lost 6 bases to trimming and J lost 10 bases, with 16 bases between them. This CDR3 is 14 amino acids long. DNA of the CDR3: TGTGCCAGCAGCCCCGGGACCTCACCATCACCCCTCCACTTT. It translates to CASSPGTSPSPLHF.